The sequence of this T cell receptor (beta chain) was determined in a study of CD8+CD57+ T cells in acquired aplastic anemia. Overall study: Sorted CD4+ plus CD8+ cells gave DNA averaging 3.2 ug.

Patients picked for sequencing had shown CD8+CD57+ cell expansion detected by flow cytometry. Patients had received no therapy at the time of blood sampling. Regarding this clonotype: Its cognate antigen is unknown.

Overall study results and limits: Patients and healthy controls showed no significant CD8+ Simpson's diversity difference. Patients and controls shared 25 to 30 CD8+ CDR3 sequences, highly expressed in patients.

CDR3 and TCR beta VDJ profiling relied on genomic DNA as the template. TCRdb reprocessed the reads with MiXCR, giving one entry per CDR3 protein. The sample carries about 160,000 distinct CDR3 sequences, about 70% recorded once. This sequence originates from a human donor with aplastic anemia. The source material was sorted CD4+, CD8+, or CD8+CD57+ T cells (not recorded which) from PBMCs.

The CDR3 DNA is TGCAGCGTGATGACTAGCGGGGGAGAGACCCAGTACTTC. Encoded protein: CSVMTSGGETQYF. The chain uses TRBV29-1 and TRBJ2-5; 12 positions agree with TRBD2. V shed 6 bases and J 4 bases; nucleotides not matched to a gene: 3. The CDR3 loop spans 13 amino acids. Germline values: CDR1 SQVTM, CDR2 ANQGSEA.